The clone carrying this TCR beta chain has a count of ten or more. Its antigen is not identified. Each CDR3 protein gets one entry after TCRdb re-called the multiplex PCR reads with MiXCR. This repertoire shows about 270,000 distinct CDR3 sequences, around 31% found once; its top ten account for roughly 1.2%. The source of the sample is a study of breast tumors, draining lymph nodes, adjacent tissues. Samples came from axillary lymph nodes draining the breast cancer. CDR3 length equals 16 residues. J was trimmed by 5 bases and V by 4 bases; bases with no gene match: 8. From germline, CDR1 is LNHNV and CDR2 YYDKDF (reference sequence). Study-level findings and limits: The lymph node origin of tumor T cells was framed as consistent with a hypothesis, not demonstrated. Tumor TCR diversity was below lymph nodes but above nontumor tissue.

The receptor's source is a female donor with breast cancer. Some clones in this sample may be carry-over from other donors' samples. This sequence joins TRBV15 and TRBJ2-5; TRBD2 matches 12 bases. Sequenced: axillary lymph node tissue. Here the CDR3 reads CATSTQLAGGGETQYF. The DNA of the CDR3 is TGTGCCACCAGCACCCAACTAGCGGGAGGTGGGGAGACCCAGTACTTC.